A single sample gave rise to the 27 T cell receptor beta chains below, sequenced in a study of blood T cell repertoires in COVID-19 (dated by TCRdb to about 2020). Library preparation was by the immunoSEQ multiplex PCR assay. This immuneACCESS table, as held by TCRdb, lists in-frame sequences with V and J called but not all clones. Of the missing ones, under half trace to an unresolved V gene in checked studies; the others have no known cause. Recorded for this sample are hundreds of thousands of clones; roughly 90% of them occurred a single time. The ten largest clonotypes hold 3% of the sample. What was sequenced was peripheral blood. These receptor sequences come from a young woman with COVID-19, enrolled during active disease.

The rearrangement joins TRBV4-3 to TRBJ2-1, with D possibly matching TRBD1 (6 bases). CDR1 is LGHNA, CDR2 YSLEER, per germline. This CDR3 has 13 residues. Trimming left V 2 bases short and J 10 bases short, with 12 bases between. CDR3 nucleotides: TGCGCCAGCAGCCAAAGTGAGAGGGGGGAGCAGTTCTTC. It specifies CASSQSERGEQFF.

In DNA, the CDR3 is TGTGCCAGCAAAGTGACAGGGACCCACGAGCAGTACTTC. Protein: CASKVTGTHEQYF. The chain couples TRBV6-5 to TRBJ2-7, with TRBD1 identical over 7 bases. The germline gives CDR1 MNHEY, CDR2 SVGAGI. With V trimmed by 7 bases and J by 5 bases, 8 bases remained unmatched. The CDR3 totals 13 residues.

This chain links TRBV7-2 with TRBJ2-5; 10 positions match TRBD2. The V gene's germline CDR1 is SGHTA and CDR2 FQGNSA. The V segment lost 3 bases and the J segment 5 bases; nucleotides outside the gene matches: 3. CDR3 length: 14 amino acids. CDR3 loop: CASSFQREGETQYF. As DNA, the CDR3 is TGTGCCAGCAGCTTCCAGCGGGAGGGGGAGACCCAGTACTTC. The variable domain in full, with the rest retrieved from reference TRBV7-2 and TRBJ2-5, is GAGVSQSPSNKVTEKGKDVELRCDPISGHTALYWYRQSLGQGLEFLIYFQGNSAPDKSGLPSDRFSAERTGGSVSTLTIQRTQQEDSAVYLCASSFQREGETQYFGPGTRLLVL.

The rearrangement links TRBV24-1 to TRBJ2-7; TRBD1 agrees at 9 bases. The CDR3 consists of 14 residues. J gave up 3 bases and V 7 bases, and 6 bases lay outside the gene matches. CDR1 KGHDR and CDR2 SFDVKD come from the germline V gene. CDR3 nucleotide sequence: TGTGCCACCAGCCCCGGACAGGGGAACTACGAGCAGTACTTC. Translating it yields CATSPGQGNYEQYF.

J is TRBJ1-5 and V is TRBV2; 9 bases line up with TRBD1. The CDR3 extends over 16 amino acids. The V gene's germline CDR1 is SNHLY and CDR2 FYNNEI. V dropped 6 bases and J dropped 2; count of bases not matched to a gene: 8. As DNA, the CDR3 is TGTGCCAGCAGGCCCCTCTGGGACAGGGGCAATCAGCCCCAGCATTTT. Its translation is CASRPLWDRGNQPQHF.

This clone was detected once. The chain joins TRBV5-4 to TRBJ2-7; possibly TRBD2 for D (7 bases). Looked up from germline, CDR1 is SGHNT and CDR2 is YYREEE (reference sequence). The CDR3 has 16 residues. V was clipped by 3 bases and J by 0 bases, with 16 bases between them. The CDR3 is CASSWGGLASSYEQYF. The CDR3 DNA reads as TGTGCCAGCAGCTGGGGGGGGCTGGCGAGCTCCTACGAGCAGTACTTC.

The chain combines TRBV11-2 with TRBJ2-7, with TRBD1 identical over 7 bases. V dropped 3 bases and J dropped 0; count of bases not matched to a gene: 2. CDR1 and CDR2 (germline): SGHAT, FQNNGV. This CDR3 is 14 amino acids long. Written as DNA, the CDR3 is TGTGCCAGCAGCTTGACAGGGACCTCCTACGAGCAGTACGTC. Its translation is CASSLTGTSYEQYV.

The chain recombines TRBV4-3 with TRBJ2-3; TRBD2 might be the D (6 bases). Per germline, CDR1 LGHNA and CDR2 YSLEER. The CDR3 length is 17 residues. Trimming cost V 3 bases and J 1 base, with 17 bases left between them. This CDR3 reads CASSQIQGGGGTDTQYF. The DNA for the CDR3 is TGCGCCAGCAGCCAGATCCAGGGAGGTGGAGGCACAGATACGCAGTATTTT.

Comments on this clone: In the same sample, other DNA sequences code for this CDR3. V and J are TRBV4-3 and TRBJ2-7; a possible D gene is TRBD2 (5 bases). The CDR3 spans 15 residues. V lost 0 bases, J lost 0 bases, and 9 bases lay in between. CDR1 is LGHNA and CDR2 is YSLEER in the germline V gene. In DNA, the CDR3 is TGCGCCAGCAGCCAAGACCCGGGGAGCTCCTACGAGCAGTACTTC. It codes for CASSQDPGSSYEQYF.

The rearrangement links TRBV11-3 to TRBJ2-1, with a tentative D call TRBD1 (6 bases). Germline lookup yields CDR1 SGHNT and CDR2 YENEEA. This CDR3 has 15 residues. The germline V and J ends were trimmed by 1 base and 2 bases, with 9 bases remaining between them. As DNA, the CDR3 is TGTGCCAGCAGCTTAGCCAGGACAGCCTACAATGAGCAGTTCTTC. Translation: CASSLARTAYNEQFF. Full variable domain (outside the CDR3, taken from reference TRBV11-3 and TRBJ2-1): EAGVVQSPRYKIIEKKQPVAFWCNPISGHNTLYWYLQNLGQGPELLIRYENEEAVDDSQLPKDRFSAERLKGVDSTLKIQPAELGDSAVYLCASSLARTAYNEQFFGPGTRLTVL.

This clone occurred once. This sequence joins TRBV11-3 and TRBJ2-2; a weak D match, TRBD1 (6 bases). The CDR3 sequence is 14 residues long. The ends were cut back, 4 bases at V and 5 bases at J, with 11 bases in the middle. Germline V gene data show CDR1 as SGHNT and CDR2 as YENEEA. CDR3 sequence (DNA): TGTGCCAGCAGCTCCCCAAGGGGGACCGGGGAGCTGTTTTTT. This gives the protein CASSSPRGTGELFF.

The chain uses TRBV6-2 or TRBV6-3 and TRBJ2-3; D unresolved. The germline V gene has CDR1 MNHEY and CDR2 SVGEGT. The CDR3 has 13 residues. V shed 5 bases and J shed 4 bases, with 10 bases lying between them. The CDR3 bases are TGTGCCAGCAGTAGCCGCCCCCCAGATACGCAGTATTTT. Translation: CASSSRPPDTQYF.

This chain uses TRBV7-6 with TRBJ1-6; 11 bases align to TRBD1. With V trimmed by 5 bases and J by 2 bases, 14 bases remained unmatched. The CDR3 totals 20 residues. Germline V gives CDR1 SGHVS, CDR2 FNYEAQ. The DNA of the CDR3 is TGTGCCAGCAGCGCGGTACCGGGACAGGGGGGTCGGACCTATAATTCACCCCTCCACTTT. This encodes CASSAVPGQGGRTYNSPLHF.

The chain joins TRBV2 to TRBJ1-4; TRBD1 might be the D (6 bases). Germline V gene lookup returns CDR1 SNHLY and CDR2 FYNNEI. This CDR3 region has 16 residues. Trimming shortened V by 3 bases and J by 0 bases, and 11 bases separated the two germline ends. CDR3 in amino acids: CASSDRGHPTNEKLFF. The CDR3 DNA follows: TGTGCCAGCAGTGACAGGGGACACCCAACTAATGAAAAACTGTTTTTT.

This clone turned up a few times. The chain has TRBV18 and TRBJ1-5, with D maybe TRBD1 (6 bases). The V end was cut by 3 bases, the J end by 0 bases, with 15 bases between. CDR1 KGHSH and CDR2 LQKENI come from the germline V gene. This CDR3 comprises 17 residues. CDR3 nucleotides: TGTGCCAGCTCACCGGACGGCAGGGGATATAGCAATCAGCCCCAGCATTTT. It is translated as CASSPDGRGYSNQPQHF.

This clone has a single count. The chain uses TRBV28 and TRBJ2-5, with D unclear. Trimming took off 5 bases at V and 3 bases at J, with 19 bases between the two ends. Germline CDR1 MDHEN, CDR2 SYDVKM. This CDR3 contains 16 residues. In DNA, the CDR3 is TGTGCCAGCAGTCCGGTCTATTCGTCGGTCGAAGAGACCCAGTACTTC. Translated, it gives CASSPVYSSVEETQYF. Looking up the rest from reference TRBV28 and TRBJ2-5 gives the full variable domain: DVKVTQSSRYLVKRTGEKVFLECVQDMDHENMFWYRQDPGLGLRLIYFSYDVKMKEKGDIPEGYSVSREKKERFSLILESASTNQTSMYLCASSPVYSSVEETQYFGPGTRLLVL.

This clone appeared a single time. The chain is built from TRBV4-3 and TRBJ2-2, with TRBD2 as a possible D gene (6 bases). CDR1 and CDR2 from the germline V gene are LGHNA and YSLEER. The CDR3 covers 16 residues. V lost 1 base, J lost 4 bases, and 13 bases lay in between. CDR3 DNA sequence: TGCGCCAGCAGCCAAGTAAGGAGGGACTCCACCGGGGAGCTGTTTTTT. Translation: CASSQVRRDSTGELFF.

This chain connects TRBV20-1 to TRBJ2-1, with 9 bases identical to TRBD2. The V segment lost 3 bases and the J segment 1 base; nucleotides outside the gene matches: 4. The germline V gene has CDR1 DFQATT and CDR2 SNEGSKA (reference sequence). The CDR3 totals 15 residues. In DNA form, the CDR3 reads TGCAGTGCTAGTCCGACTAGCGGATCCTACAATGAGCAGTTCTTC. As protein: CSASPTSGSYNEQFF.

The chain has TRBV28 and TRBJ1-2; D remains unclear. The CDR3 spans 12 residues. Germline lookup yields CDR1 MDHEN and CDR2 SYDVKM. Trimming took off 1 base at V and 8 bases at J, with 8 bases between the two ends. The CDR3 DNA sequence: TGTGCCAGCAGTTTATTCCCCCTAGGCTACACCTTC. Protein sequence: CASSLFPLGYTF.

A word on this clone: This sample includes further DNA sequences coding for the same CDR3. This chain uses TRBV18 with TRBJ2-1, with TRBD2 matching 14 bases. Germline-derived CDR1 and CDR2 are KGHSH and LQKENI. This CDR3 spans 16 amino acids. The J segment lost 7 bases and the V segment lost 0 bases, leaving 2 bases of the junction unmatched. CDR3 sequence: CASSPPGLAGGNEQFF. As DNA, the CDR3 is TGTGCCAGCTCACCACCTGGACTAGCGGGGGGAAATGAGCAGTTCTTC.

This clone was detected only once. The chain joins TRBV18 to TRBJ2-5; D remains unclear. The germline CDR1 and CDR2 sequences are KGHSH and LQKENI. There are 14 residues in the CDR3. Trimming removed 4 bases at V and 5 bases at J, with 14 bases between. In nucleotides, the CDR3 is TGTGCCAGCTCACGAAACATAGGAGAGGAGACCCAGTACTTC. Amino acid sequence: CASSRNIGEETQYF.

This chain uses TRBV7-8 with TRBJ1-2; the D gene is possibly TRBD1 (5 bases). Germline CDR1 and CDR2: SGHVS and FQNEAQ. The germline V and J ends were trimmed by 5 bases and 3 bases, with 10 bases remaining between them. CDR3 length: 13 amino acids. The CDR3 protein is CASSADMYYGYTF. DNA for the CDR3: TGTGCCAGCAGCGCGGACATGTACTATGGCTACACCTTC. The whole variable domain, filled in from reference TRBV7-8 and TRBJ1-2, reads GAGVSQSPRYKVAKRGQDVALRCDPISGHVSLFWYQQALGQGPEFLTYFQNEAQLDKSGLPSDRFFAERPEGSVSTLKIQRTQQEDSAVYLCASSADMYYGYTFGSGTRLTVV.

The V gene is TRBV28, the J gene TRBJ2-4; a weak D match, TRBD1 (6 bases). There are 13 residues in the CDR3. Germline V gene sequence: CDR1 MDHEN, CDR2 SYDVKM. V lost 2 bases and J 8 bases, leaving 10 bases between the germline ends. The CDR3 region has the DNA TGTGCCAGCAGTTTAATGGGGGCGGACATTCAGTACTTC. This codes for CASSLMGADIQYF.

This chain connects TRBV29-1 to TRBJ2-7; 7 bases are shared with TRBD2. V dropped 4 bases and J dropped 2; count of bases not matched to a gene: 11. This CDR3 contains 15 residues. From germline, CDR1 is SQVTM and CDR2 ANQGSEA. CDR3 sequence (DNA): TGCAGCGTTGCGCGGCTAGCGGAAAACGCCTACGAGCAGTACTTC. This translates into CSVARLAENAYEQYF.

This sequence joins TRBV7-9 and TRBJ1-6; possibly TRBD1 for D (5 bases). The CDR3 is 16 residues long. From germline, CDR1 is SEHNR and CDR2 FQNEAQ (reference sequence). The germline V and J ends were trimmed by 5 bases and 0 bases, with 11 bases remaining between them. The CDR3 DNA sequence: TGTGCCAGCAGCGTGGGCAGGGACTCCTATAATTCACCCCTCCACTTT. Protein: CASSVGRDSYNSPLHF.

The rearrangement uses TRBV27 and TRBJ1-1; D remains unclear. CDR3 length equals 15 residues. CDR1 is MNHEY and CDR2 is SMNVEV in the germline V gene (reference sequence). The V gene lost 5 bases and the J gene lost 4 bases, with 17 bases spanning the gap. The CDR3 sequence is CASSPQTPVGTEAFF. CDR3 nucleotide sequence: TGTGCCAGCAGTCCACAGACCCCGGTGGGCACTGAAGCTTTCTTT.

The V call is TRBV7-2, the J call TRBJ1-1; D is uncertain. CDR1 and CDR2 (germline): SGHTA, FQGNSA. V lost 1 base and J 3 bases, leaving 12 bases between the germline ends. The CDR3 loop spans 15 amino acids. In nucleotides, the CDR3 is TGTGCCAGCAGCTTAGGTGGAGTACCCGACACTGAAGCTTTCTTT. It encodes CASSLGGVPDTEAFF.